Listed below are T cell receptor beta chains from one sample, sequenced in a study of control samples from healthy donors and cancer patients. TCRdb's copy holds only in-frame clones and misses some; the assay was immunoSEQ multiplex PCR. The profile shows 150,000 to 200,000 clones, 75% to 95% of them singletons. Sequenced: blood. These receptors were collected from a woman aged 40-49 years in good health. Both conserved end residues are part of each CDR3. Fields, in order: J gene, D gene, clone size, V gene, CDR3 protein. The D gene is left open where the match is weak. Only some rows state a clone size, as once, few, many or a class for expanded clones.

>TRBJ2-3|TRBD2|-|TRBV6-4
CASSELAGGLDTQYF
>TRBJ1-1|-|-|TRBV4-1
CASSLQGSAEAFF
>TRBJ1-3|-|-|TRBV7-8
CASSHSGNTIYF
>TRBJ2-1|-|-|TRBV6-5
CASSLGFAYNEQFF
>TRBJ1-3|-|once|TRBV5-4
CASSGKDSGNTIYF
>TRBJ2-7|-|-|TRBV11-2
CASSRDMIREQYF
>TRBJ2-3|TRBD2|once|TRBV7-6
CASSEKAGGSDTQYF
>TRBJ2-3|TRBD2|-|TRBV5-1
CASSSPSISRGGSTDTQYF
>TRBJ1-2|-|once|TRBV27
CASSLLQGMGYTF
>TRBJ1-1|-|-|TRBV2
CAIRGGRGTEAFF
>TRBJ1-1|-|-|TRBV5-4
CASSDDGEAFF
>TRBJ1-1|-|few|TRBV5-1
CASSLAEGPLTEAFF
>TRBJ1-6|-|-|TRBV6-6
CASSYPHQDSPLHF
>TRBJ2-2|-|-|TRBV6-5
CASTEGPNTGELFF
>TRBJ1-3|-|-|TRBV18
CASSGQGNSGNTIYF
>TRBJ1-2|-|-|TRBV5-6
CASTRRSQNYGYTF
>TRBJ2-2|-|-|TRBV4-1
CASSQDRRNTGELFF
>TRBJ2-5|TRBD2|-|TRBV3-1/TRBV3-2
CASSPGLAGSAQETQYF
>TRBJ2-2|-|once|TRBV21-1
CASTGTGVTGELFF
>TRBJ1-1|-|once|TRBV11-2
CASSLDFWGGGNTEAFF
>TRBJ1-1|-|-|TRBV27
CASSSLQNFGNTEAFF
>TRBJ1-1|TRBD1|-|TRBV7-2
CASSDRQGRGEAFF
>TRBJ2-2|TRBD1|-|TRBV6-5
CASSSGTGVLTGELFF
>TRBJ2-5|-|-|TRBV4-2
CASSHGVAEDGVTQYF
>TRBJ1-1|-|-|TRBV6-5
CASSYDPMNTEAFF
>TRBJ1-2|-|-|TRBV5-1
CASSSHSGGDYGYTF
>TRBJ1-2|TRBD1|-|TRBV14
CASSRSSDRGPYGYTF
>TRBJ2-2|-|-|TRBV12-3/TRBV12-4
CASLGGELFF
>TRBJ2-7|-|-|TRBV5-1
CASSLDPGAFDEQYF
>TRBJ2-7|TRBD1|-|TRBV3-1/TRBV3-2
CASSQDRGRTRQGETYEQYF
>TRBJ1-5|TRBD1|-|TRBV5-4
CASTPREQGANQPQHF
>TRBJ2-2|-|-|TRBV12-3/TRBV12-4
CASSRGTGGELFF
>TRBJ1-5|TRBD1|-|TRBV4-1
CASSQVDRDQPQHF
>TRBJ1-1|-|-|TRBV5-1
CASSLDPGETEAFF
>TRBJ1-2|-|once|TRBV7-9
CASSHPLRGGNYGYTF
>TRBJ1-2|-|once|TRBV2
CASREHANYGYTF
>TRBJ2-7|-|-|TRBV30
CACHTTDSNYEQYF
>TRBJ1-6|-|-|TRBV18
CASSGDSPLHF
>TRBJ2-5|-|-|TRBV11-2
CASSLTDAGWTQYF
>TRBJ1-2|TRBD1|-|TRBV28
CASSFHPGGGYGYTF
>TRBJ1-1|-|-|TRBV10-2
CASSGNTEAFF
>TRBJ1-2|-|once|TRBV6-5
CASSDSPRYGYTF
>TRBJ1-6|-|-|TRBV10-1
CASPGSGGVGPLHF
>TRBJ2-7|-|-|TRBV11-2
CASSSSGGVGHEQYF
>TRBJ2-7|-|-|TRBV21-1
CASIDYRVVHEQYF